One and the same sample provided the 26 T cell receptor beta chains below, sequenced in a study of T cell repertoires in cytomegalovirus infection. MiXCR, applied by TCRdb to the reads, yields one record per CDR3 protein. The sample contains 160,000 or so distinct CDR3 sequences, about a fifth of which appear only once. These receptors' antigens are unknown. Here the sequenced sample was CD8+ T cells from cultured PBMCs, taken from culture after CMV antigen stimulation. These receptors were taken from a human donor in good health (CMV status not recorded). Some clones in this sample may be carry-over from other donors' samples.

This chain joins TRBV7-8 and TRBJ1-2; no firm D call. V was trimmed by 5 bases and J by 7 bases, leaving 14 bases between them. Germline-derived CDR1 and CDR2 are SGHVS and FQNEAQ. CDR3 size: 13 residues. CDR3 coding DNA: TGTGCCAGCAGCGTCAGCAGTAGTCCTGGCTACACCTTC. Translation: CASSVSSSPGYTF. Full variable domain (missing parts from reference TRBV7-8 and TRBJ1-2): GAGVSQSPRYKVAKRGQDVALRCDPISGHVSLFWYQQALGQGPEFLTYFQNEAQLDKSGLPSDRFFAERPEGSVSTLKIQRTQQEDSAVYLCASSVSSSPGYTFGSGTRLTVV.

The chain uses TRBV7-2 and TRBJ2-7; D ambiguous. The V gene's germline CDR1 is SGHTA and CDR2 FQGNSA. The ends were cut back, 4 bases at V and 3 bases at J, with 16 bases in the middle. CDR3 length: 15 residues. The CDR3 reads CASSSPWSRNYEQYF. CDR3 DNA sequence: TGTGCCAGCAGCTCACCTTGGTCCAGGAACTACGAGCAGTACTTC.

The chain has TRBV7-9 and TRBJ1-5, with D hard to call. The germline CDR1 and CDR2 sequences are SEHNR and FQNEAQ (reference sequence). The CDR3 extends over 14 amino acids. V was shortened by 5 bases and J by 3 bases, with 11 bases between the two germline ends. As DNA, the CDR3 is TGTGCCAGCAGCCCAAGCGCCTCCAATCAGCCCCAGCATTTT. Encoded protein: CASSPSASNQPQHF.

V and J are TRBV28 and TRBJ1-1; 7 positions agree with TRBD1. In germline, CDR1 is MDHEN, CDR2 SYDVKM. V shed 5 bases and J 5 bases; nucleotides not matched to a gene: 8. The CDR3 length is 14 residues. CDR3 in amino acids: CASSRMQGETEAFF. The CDR3 DNA reads as TGTGCCAGCAGTCGGATGCAGGGGGAGACTGAAGCTTTCTTT.

This chain connects TRBV12-3 or TRBV12-4 to TRBJ2-7; D call uncertain. V was trimmed by 4 bases and J by 0 bases, leaving 10 bases between them. CDR3 length equals 14 residues. CDR3 in amino acids: CASSSGVRSYEQYF. CDR3 sequence (DNA): TGTGCCAGCAGTTCGGGCGTCCGCTCCTACGAGCAGTACTTC.

The chain links TRBV7-2 to TRBJ2-7; D not resolved. The ends were cut back, 5 bases at V and 5 bases at J, with 10 bases in the middle. The CDR3 consists of 12 residues. Germline V lookup: CDR1 SGHTA, CDR2 FQGNSA. DNA for the CDR3: TGTGCCAGCAGCCGGCCTTGGGACGAGCAGTACTTC. Translation gives CASSRPWDEQYF.

This clonotype was counted only a few times. J is TRBJ2-2 and V is TRBV7-9; D is undetermined. From germline, CDR1 is SEHNR and CDR2 FQNEAQ (reference sequence). This CDR3 has 12 amino acids. The V end lost 1 base, the J end lost 6 bases, and 3 bases lay between the germline ends. CDR3 nucleotide sequence: TGTGCCAGCAGCTTAGACTCCGGGGAGCTGTTTTTT. This sequence encodes CASSLDSGELFF.

This clonotype occurred a few times. CDR3 sequence: CASSRTGDHSGNTIYF. The CDR3 region has the DNA TGTGCCAGCAGTCGGACAGGGGATCACTCTGGAAACACCATATATTTT. The gene calls are TRBV6-5 and TRBJ1-3; TRBD1 agrees at 9 bases. Per germline, CDR1 MNHEY and CDR2 SVGAGI. V dropped 5 bases and J dropped 0; count of bases not matched to a gene: 5. The CDR3 extends over 16 amino acids.

This clonotype has only a few counts. V usage is TRBV6-5 and J usage is TRBJ1-2; D is unresolved. V was clipped by 0 bases and J by 6 bases, with 11 bases between them. The germline CDR1 and CDR2 sequences are MNHEY and SVGAGI. The CDR3 length is 14 residues. The CDR3 DNA reads as TGTGCCAGCAGTTACTCTGCACAGTCGAATGGCTACACCTTC. This translates into CASSYSAQSNGYTF.

On this clonotype: A much bigger clone sits one base away, suggesting this may be a read error. Given the absence of the conserved phenylalanine or tryptophan at the CDR3 end, a read error is likely. The rearrangement joins TRBV20-1 to TRBJ2-3, with 8 bases identical to TRBD2. The V and J ends lost 0 bases and 1 base, in that order; junction bases with no gene match: 6. Germline V gene data show CDR1 as DFQATT and CDR2 as SNEGSKA (reference sequence). CDR3 length: 16 residues. Here the CDR3 reads CSARDIVAGRTDTQYL. CDR3 coding DNA: TGCAGTGCTAGAGATATAGTAGCGGGGCGCACAGATACGCAGTATTTA.

In its sample, this clonotype was seen a few times. V and J are TRBV4-1 and TRBJ1-1, with 9 nucleotides matching TRBD1. With 4 bases clipped from V and 0 bases from J, the junction kept 12 bases outside the gene matches. Germline V CDR1 and CDR2: MGHRA, YSYEKL. This CDR3 has 18 amino acids. The CDR3 spells CASSPSGGTGLMNTEAFF. The CDR3 nucleotides read TGCGCCAGCAGCCCATCTGGGGGGACAGGGCTCATGAACACTGAAGCTTTCTTT.

This chain joins TRBV7-6 and TRBJ1-5; 7 bases agree with TRBD1. J gave up 6 bases and V 3 bases, and 5 bases lay outside the gene matches. The V gene's germline CDR1 is SGHVS and CDR2 FNYEAQ. The CDR3 spans 14 residues. This CDR3 is CASSLEGAIQPQHF. CDR3 coding DNA: TGTGCCAGCAGCTTGGAGGGGGCGATTCAGCCCCAGCATTTT.

In this sample, this clonotype turned up many times. CDR3 sequence (DNA): TGTGCCAGCAGCCTTAGGTCTAGCGGGCAAGAGACCCAGTACTTC. This gives the protein CASSLRSSGQETQYF. V is TRBV7-2 and J is TRBJ2-5, with 8 bases matching TRBD2. V dropped 5 bases and J dropped 2; count of bases not matched to a gene: 7. The CDR3 has 15 residues. In germline, CDR1 is SGHTA, CDR2 FQGNSA.

The J gene is TRBJ2-1, the V gene TRBV11-1; a weak D match, TRBD1 (6 bases). Germline V CDR1 and CDR2: SGHAT, FQDESV (reference sequence). V was shortened by 8 bases and J by 6 bases, with 14 bases between the two germline ends. This CDR3 has 13 amino acids. The CDR3 DNA reads TGTGCCAGCGGTCCTCGGACAGTCAATGAGCAGTTCTTC. Translating gives CASGPRTVNEQFF.

This chain connects TRBV5-6 to TRBJ1-5, with D hard to call. Germline V gene lookup returns CDR1 SGHDT and CDR2 YYEEEE. Trimming stripped 2 bases from V and 5 bases from J, with 14 bases between. The CDR3 has 15 residues. CDR3 bases: TGTGCCAGCAGCTTTATGCCGCGTTTCGATCAGCCCCAGCATTTT. It translates to CASSFMPRFDQPQHF.

This sequence joins TRBV7-9 and TRBJ2-5; a possible D gene is TRBD2 (6 bases). The CDR3 extends over 15 amino acids. Trimming took 5 bases from V and 5 from J, leaving 18 bases between them. In germline, CDR1 is SEHNR, CDR2 FQNEAQ (reference sequence). CDR3 in amino acids: CASSTGGGVGETQYF. The CDR3 DNA reads as TGTGCCAGCAGCACCGGAGGAGGGGTGGGGGAGACCCAGTACTTC.

This clonotype was detected only a few times. V gene TRBV7-2 combines with J gene TRBJ1-4; perhaps TRBD1 as D (6 bases). The CDR3 extends over 12 amino acids. Germline V gene data show CDR1 as SGHTA and CDR2 as FQGNSA. Trimming shortened V by 4 bases and J by 14 bases, and 14 bases separated the two germline ends. The chain's CDR3 is CASSSPGEGLFF. The CDR3 region has the DNA TGTGCCAGCAGCTCTCCAGGGGAAGGGCTGTTTTTT.

The chain carries TRBV10-3 and TRBJ1-2; D gene ambiguous. The CDR3 is 15 residues long. The V gene lost 6 bases and the J gene lost 2 bases, with 16 bases spanning the gap. Germline loops: CDR1 ENHRY, CDR2 SYGVKD. This CDR3 is CAIREPNTPNYGYTF. Written as DNA, the CDR3 is TGTGCCATCAGGGAGCCCAACACTCCAAACTATGGCTACACCTTC.

This clonotype has ten or more counts. The chain links TRBV7-2 to TRBJ1-1; 10 bases are shared with TRBD1. V lost 3 bases and J lost 2; bases outside the gene matches: 6. Germline values: CDR1 SGHTA, CDR2 FQGNSA. The CDR3 extends over 16 amino acids. CDR3 in amino acids: CASSFRTGGYNTEAFF. The DNA of the CDR3 is TGTGCCAGCAGCTTCCGGACAGGGGGGTATAACACTGAAGCTTTCTTT.

The table lists this clonotype with a few counts. DNA of the CDR3: TGTGCCAGCAGCTCTAGTGTTACGCAGTATTTT. Translated: CASSSSVTQYF. This chain connects TRBV9 to TRBJ2-3; D unresolved. The germline V gene encodes CDR1 SGDLS and CDR2 YYNGEE. Trimming cost V 4 bases and J 8 bases, with 8 bases left between them. CDR3 length: 11 amino acids.

This chain uses TRBV27 with TRBJ2-3; D perhaps matches TRBD2 (5 bases). CDR1 is MNHEY, CDR2 SMNVEV, per germline (reference sequence). The CDR3 has 16 amino acids. The V end was cut by 5 bases, the J end by 1 base, with 16 bases between. The CDR3, as DNA: TGTGCCAGCAGTCCCCCTCGGGGTATGGGCACAGATACGCAGTATTTT. This encodes CASSPPRGMGTDTQYF.

This clonotype has just a few counts. The chain employs TRBV4-3 and TRBJ1-3; D is undetermined. Trimming took 4 bases from V and 0 from J, leaving 13 bases between them. Germline-derived CDR1 and CDR2 are LGHNA and YSLEER. This CDR3 has 16 amino acids. The CDR3 protein is CASSPNALLSGNTIYF. The CDR3 coding sequence is TGCGCCAGCAGCCCCAACGCACTCCTCTCTGGAAACACCATATATTTT.

This clonotype was recorded many times. V gene TRBV4-3 combines with J gene TRBJ1-2; 10 nucleotides line up with TRBD1. Looked up from germline, CDR1 is LGHNA and CDR2 is YSLEER. The J segment lost 8 bases and the V segment lost 4 bases, leaving 7 bases of the junction unmatched. The CDR3 totals 14 residues. The CDR3 region has the DNA TGCGCCAGCAGCCCCGGGACAGGGGATCGAGGCTACACCTTC. Protein product: CASSPGTGDRGYTF.

This clonotype has just a few counts. The CDR3 DNA is TGTGCCAGCAGTGTCGGACAGGGCTGGCGCAATCAGCCCCAGCATTTT. It translates to CASSVGQGWRNQPQHF. The V and J genes are TRBV28 and TRBJ1-5; TRBD1 agrees at 8 bases. CDR1 and CDR2 (germline): MDHEN, SYDVKM. The CDR3 extends over 16 amino acids. Losses at the gene ends were 5 bases for V and 2 bases for J; bases not matched to a gene: 8. Filled out from reference TRBV28 and TRBJ1-5, the complete variable domain reads DVKVTQSSRYLVKRTGEKVFLECVQDMDHENMFWYRQDPGLGLRLIYFSYDVKMKEKGDIPEGYSVSREKKERFSLILESASTNQTSMYLCASSVGQGWRNQPQHFGDGTRLSIL.

V gene TRBV7-8 combines with J gene TRBJ1-4, with a tentative D call TRBD1 (5 bases). V was clipped by 2 bases and J by 8 bases, with 15 bases between them. There are 15 residues in the CDR3. CDR1 and CDR2 from the germline V gene are SGHVS and FQNEAQ. The chain's CDR3 is CASSLNGTPGEKLFF. DNA for the CDR3: TGTGCCAGCAGCTTAAACGGGACCCCAGGAGAAAAACTGTTTTTT.

This clonotype was counted a few times. This chain joins TRBV29-1 and TRBJ1-1; D uncertain. V was clipped by 7 bases and J by 10 bases, with 16 bases between them. Germline-derived CDR1 and CDR2 are SQVTM and ANQGSEA. The CDR3 consists of 11 residues. The CDR3 loop is CSAFTVMGAFF. CDR3 bases: TGCAGCGCCTTTACAGTTATGGGAGCTTTCTTT. The full variable domain, in which reference TRBV29-1 and TRBJ1-1 provide the parts outside the CDR3, is SAVISQKPSRDICQRGTSLTIQCQVDSQVTMMFWYRQQPGQSLTLIATANQGSEATYESGFVIDKFPISRPNLTFSTLTVSNMSPEDSSIYLCSAFTVMGAFFGQGTRLTVV.